The rows below give T cell receptor beta chains drawn from one sample of a study of T cell responses to AZD1222 COVID-19 vaccine. Assay used: immunoSEQ multiplex PCR; TCRdb lists only in-frame clones, some missing. The top ten clones hold approximately 6.2% of a sample with around 120,000 clones, about 85% of them seen once. The sample was peripheral blood, taken on day 0 of AZD1222 vaccination. Receptors originate from an adult in good health. The CDR3 runs from the conserved cysteine through the conserved F or W.

j_gene	v_gene	CDR3aa
TRBJ1-4	TRBV28	CASSLNVGATNEKLFF
TRBJ2-7	TRBV5-5	CASREPGQGYEQYF
TRBJ1-1	TRBV19	CASKVQGFGIGEAFF
TRBJ2-5	TRBV9	CASSVADGDRVETQYF
TRBJ2-2	TRBV6-1	CASSEGRGAGELFF
TRBJ2-7	TRBV13	CASSLRGGRAEQYF
TRBJ2-7	TRBV28	CASKYGTGNYEQYF
TRBJ2-7	TRBV24-1	CATSEGGPSYEQYF
TRBJ1-5	TRBV19	CASTNGQLNQPQHF
TRBJ1-1	TRBV5-1	CASSPAQTWFGAFF
TRBJ1-6	TRBV5-1	CASSLGEVKPYNSPLHF
TRBJ2-1	TRBV7-9	CASSPPGRTYNEQFF
TRBJ1-5	TRBV25-1	CASSARDTNQPQHF
TRBJ2-2	TRBV7-9	CASSLARGWNTGELFF
TRBJ1-5	TRBV28	CASSPPGVQPQHF
TRBJ1-5	TRBV7-8	CASSPGDRGQGPQHF
TRBJ2-2	TRBV7-2	CASSNGLAGATGELFF
TRBJ2-7	TRBV7-6	CASSLEWGQGTGHEQYF
TRBJ2-7	TRBV28	CASSLGGQPYEQYF
TRBJ1-2	TRBV4-1	CASSQDGGGQNYGYTF
TRBJ2-7	TRBV6-5	CASSGTPAGEQYF
TRBJ2-7	TRBV7-8	CASRPGTGGSHYEQYF
TRBJ1-6	TRBV19	CASSSQGVGSPLHF
TRBJ2-1	TRBV11-1	CASSLARSSGGSGEQFF
TRBJ1-6	TRBV24-1	CATSEGTGGSPLHF
TRBJ1-6	TRBV28	CASSLRGGGDSPLHF
TRBJ1-5	TRBV19	CASSITGQLPNQPQHF
TRBJ2-1	TRBV7-2	CASSLRRAGAFDEQFF
TRBJ1-2	TRBV20-1	CSAYRGGYTF
TRBJ1-5	TRBV28	CASRAAPRPQHF
TRBJ1-5	TRBV23-1	CASSQSIGGQGAFRHF
TRBJ2-2	TRBV7-9	CASSARRGRGRRDTGELFF
TRBJ1-5	TRBV3-1/TRBV3-2	CASSQWGSQQPQHF